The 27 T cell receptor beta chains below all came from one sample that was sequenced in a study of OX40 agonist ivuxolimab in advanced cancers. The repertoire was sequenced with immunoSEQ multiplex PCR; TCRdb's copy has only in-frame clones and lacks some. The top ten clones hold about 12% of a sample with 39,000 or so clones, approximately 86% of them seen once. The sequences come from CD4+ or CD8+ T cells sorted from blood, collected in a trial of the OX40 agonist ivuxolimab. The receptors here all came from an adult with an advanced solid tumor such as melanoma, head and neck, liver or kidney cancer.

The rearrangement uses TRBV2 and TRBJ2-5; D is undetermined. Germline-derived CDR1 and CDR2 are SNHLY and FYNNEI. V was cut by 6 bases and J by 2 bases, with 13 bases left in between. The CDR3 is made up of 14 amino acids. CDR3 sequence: CASRRVGPQETQYF. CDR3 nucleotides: TGTGCCAGCAGACGGGTAGGGCCTCAAGAGACCCAGTACTTC. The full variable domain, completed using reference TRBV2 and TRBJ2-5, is EPEVTQTPSHQVTQMGQEVILRCVPISNHLYFYWYRQILGQKVEFLVSFYNNEISEKSEIFDDQFSVERPDGSNFTLKIRSTKLEDSAMYFCASRRVGPQETQYFGPGTRLLVL.

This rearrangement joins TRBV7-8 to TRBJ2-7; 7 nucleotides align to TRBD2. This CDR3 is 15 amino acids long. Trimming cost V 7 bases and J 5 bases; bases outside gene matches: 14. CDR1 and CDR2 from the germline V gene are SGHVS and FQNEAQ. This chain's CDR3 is CASTGWGRAGDEQYF. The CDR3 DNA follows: TGTGCCAGCACCGGCTGGGGGAGGGCCGGCGACGAGCAGTACTTC.

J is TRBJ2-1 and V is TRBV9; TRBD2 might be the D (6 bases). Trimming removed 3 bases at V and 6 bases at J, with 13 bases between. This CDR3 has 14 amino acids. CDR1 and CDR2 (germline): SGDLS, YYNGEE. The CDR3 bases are TGTGCCAGCAGCGGCCCCGGCGGGGTCAATGAGCAGTTCTTC. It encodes CASSGPGGVNEQFF.

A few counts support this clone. CDR3 nucleotide sequence: TGTGCCAGCAGTCCCCGTTTAGGGGGCTATGGCTACACCTTC. It is translated as CASSPRLGGYGYTF. The rearrangement links TRBV27 to TRBJ1-2, with D perhaps TRBD1 (6 bases). Trimming stripped 5 bases from V and 4 bases from J, with 14 bases between. Germline V CDR1 and CDR2: MNHEY, SMNVEV (reference sequence). This CDR3 is 14 amino acids long.

As DNA, the CDR3 is TGTGCCAGCAGCCAAAACTACGAGCAGTACTTC. Protein sequence: CASSQNYEQYF. The chain has TRBV14 and TRBJ2-7; D gene ambiguous. The V and J ends lost 2 bases and 3 bases respectively, with 2 bases between them. The germline V gene encodes CDR1 SGHDN and CDR2 FVKESK. CDR3 length: 11 amino acids.

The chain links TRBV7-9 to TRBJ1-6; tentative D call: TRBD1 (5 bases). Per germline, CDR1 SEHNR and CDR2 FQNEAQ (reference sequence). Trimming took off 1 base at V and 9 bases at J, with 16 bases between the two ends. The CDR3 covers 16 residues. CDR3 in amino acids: CASSLESGGFRSPLHF. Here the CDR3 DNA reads TGTGCCAGCAGCTTAGAATCGGGGGGATTTCGTTCACCCCTCCACTTT.

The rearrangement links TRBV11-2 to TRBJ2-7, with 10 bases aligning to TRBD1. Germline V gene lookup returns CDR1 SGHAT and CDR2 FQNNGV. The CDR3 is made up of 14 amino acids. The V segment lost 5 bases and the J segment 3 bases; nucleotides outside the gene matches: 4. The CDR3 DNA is TGTGCCAGCAGCCCGGGACAGGGGATCTACGAGCAGTACTTC. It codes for CASSPGQGIYEQYF. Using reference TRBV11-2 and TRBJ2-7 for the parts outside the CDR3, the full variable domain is EAGVAQSPRYKIIEKRQSVAFWCNPISGHATLYWYQQILGQGPKLLIQFQNNGVVDDSQLPKDRFSAERLKGVDSTLKIQPAKLEDSAVYLCASSPGQGIYEQYFGPGTRLTVT.

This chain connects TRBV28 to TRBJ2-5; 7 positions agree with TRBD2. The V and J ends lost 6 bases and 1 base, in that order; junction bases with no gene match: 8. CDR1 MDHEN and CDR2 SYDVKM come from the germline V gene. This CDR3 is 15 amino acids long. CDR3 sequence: CASSPAGRGQETQYF. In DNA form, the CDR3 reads TGTGCCAGCAGCCCAGCGGGGAGGGGCCAAGAGACCCAGTACTTC.

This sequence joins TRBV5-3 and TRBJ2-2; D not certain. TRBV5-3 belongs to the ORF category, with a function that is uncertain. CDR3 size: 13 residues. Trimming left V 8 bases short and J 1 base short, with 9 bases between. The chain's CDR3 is CASHGQNTGELFF. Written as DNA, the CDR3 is TGTGCCAGCCACGGGCAGAACACCGGGGAGCTGTTTTTT.

The CDR3: CSVTGGGNYGYTF. CDR3 sequence (DNA): TGCAGCGTAACAGGGGGAGGAAACTATGGCTACACCTTC. The chain recombines TRBV29-1 with TRBJ1-2; 8 bases are a match to TRBD1. The CDR3 contains 13 residues. The germline gives CDR1 SQVTM, CDR2 ANQGSEA. V trimming: 6 bases; J trimming: 2 bases; junction bases outside the gene matches: 5.

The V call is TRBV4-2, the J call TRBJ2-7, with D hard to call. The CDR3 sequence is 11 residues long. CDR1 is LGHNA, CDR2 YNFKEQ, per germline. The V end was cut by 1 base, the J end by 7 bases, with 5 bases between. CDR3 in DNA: TGTGCCAGCAGCCAAGGCCTAGAGCAGTACTTC. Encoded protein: CASSQGLEQYF.

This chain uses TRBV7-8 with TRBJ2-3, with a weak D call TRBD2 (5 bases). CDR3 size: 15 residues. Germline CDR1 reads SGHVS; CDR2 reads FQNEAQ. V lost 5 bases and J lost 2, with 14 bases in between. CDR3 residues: CASSQLRGFTDTQYF. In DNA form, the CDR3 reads TGTGCCAGCAGCCAACTTCGGGGTTTCACAGATACGCAGTATTTT.

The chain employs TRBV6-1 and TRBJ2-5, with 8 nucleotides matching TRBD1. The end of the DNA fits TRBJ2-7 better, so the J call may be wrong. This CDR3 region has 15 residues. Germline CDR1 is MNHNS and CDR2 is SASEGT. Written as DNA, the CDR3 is TGTGCCAGCAGTGAAACCGGGACAGGATCCTACGAGCAGTACTTC. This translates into CASSETGTGSYEQYF.

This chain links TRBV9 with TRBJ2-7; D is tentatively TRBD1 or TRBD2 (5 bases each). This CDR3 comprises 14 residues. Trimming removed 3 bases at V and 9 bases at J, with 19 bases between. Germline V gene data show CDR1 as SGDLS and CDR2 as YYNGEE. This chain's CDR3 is CASSEAEQRGRQYF. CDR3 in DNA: TGTGCCAGCAGCGAGGCCGAACAGAGGGGCCGGCAGTACTTC.

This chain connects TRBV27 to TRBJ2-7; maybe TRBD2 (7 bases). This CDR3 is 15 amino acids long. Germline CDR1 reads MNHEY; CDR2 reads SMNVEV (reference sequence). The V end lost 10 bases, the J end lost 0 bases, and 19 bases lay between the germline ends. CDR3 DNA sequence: TGTGCCACCAGGATAACAGGGAGGGGCTCCTACGAGCAGTACTTC. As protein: CATRITGRGSYEQYF.

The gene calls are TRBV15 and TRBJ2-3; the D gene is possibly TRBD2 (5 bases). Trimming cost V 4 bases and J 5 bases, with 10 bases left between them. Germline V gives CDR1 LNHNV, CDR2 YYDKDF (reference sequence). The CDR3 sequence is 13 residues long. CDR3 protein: CATSNEGVDTQYF. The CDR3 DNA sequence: TGTGCCACCAGCAACGAGGGAGTAGATACGCAGTATTTT.

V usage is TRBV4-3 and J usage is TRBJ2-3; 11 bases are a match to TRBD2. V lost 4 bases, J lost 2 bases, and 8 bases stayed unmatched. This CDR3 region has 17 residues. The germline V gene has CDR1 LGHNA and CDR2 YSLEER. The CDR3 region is CASSLGLAGATTDTQYF. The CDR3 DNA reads TGCGCCAGCAGCCTTGGACTAGCGGGTGCTACCACAGATACGCAGTATTTT.

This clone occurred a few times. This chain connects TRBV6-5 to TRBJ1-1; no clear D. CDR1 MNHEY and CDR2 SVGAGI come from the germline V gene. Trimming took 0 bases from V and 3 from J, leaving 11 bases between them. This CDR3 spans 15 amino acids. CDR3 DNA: TGTGCCAGCAGTTACTCAGGCGGGGAGGACACTGAAGCTTTCTTT. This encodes CASSYSGGEDTEAFF.

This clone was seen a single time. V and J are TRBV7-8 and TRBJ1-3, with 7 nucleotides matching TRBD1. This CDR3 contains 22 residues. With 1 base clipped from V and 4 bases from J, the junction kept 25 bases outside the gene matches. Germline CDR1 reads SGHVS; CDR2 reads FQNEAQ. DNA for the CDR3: TGTGCCAGCAGCTTAGGTCCTTACCGGGACAGCGAAACCTCCAACCCGGGAAACACCATATATTTT. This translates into CASSLGPYRDSETSNPGNTIYF.

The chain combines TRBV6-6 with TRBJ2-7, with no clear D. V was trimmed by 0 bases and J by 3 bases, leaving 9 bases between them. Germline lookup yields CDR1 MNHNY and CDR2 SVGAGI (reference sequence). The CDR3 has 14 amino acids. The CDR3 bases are TGTGCCAGCAGTTACTCACAATCCCTCTACGAGCAGTACTTC. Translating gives CASSYSQSLYEQYF.

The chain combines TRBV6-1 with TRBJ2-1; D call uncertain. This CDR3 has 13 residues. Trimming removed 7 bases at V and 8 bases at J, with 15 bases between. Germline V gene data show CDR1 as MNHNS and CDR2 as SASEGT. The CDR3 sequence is CASNTHGRDEQFF. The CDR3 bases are TGTGCCAGCAATACCCACGGGCGCGATGAGCAGTTCTTC.

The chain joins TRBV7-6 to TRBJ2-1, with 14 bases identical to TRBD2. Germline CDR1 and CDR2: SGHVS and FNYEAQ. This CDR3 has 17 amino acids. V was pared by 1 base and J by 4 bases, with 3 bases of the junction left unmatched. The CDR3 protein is CASSLGLAGGLYNEQFF. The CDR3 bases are TGTGCCAGCAGCTTAGGACTAGCGGGGGGGCTTTACAATGAGCAGTTCTTC. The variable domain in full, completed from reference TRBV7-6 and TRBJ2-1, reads GAGVSQSPRYKVTKRGQDVALRCDPISGHVSLYWYRQALGQGPEFLTYFNYEAQQDKSGLPNDRFSAERPEGSISTLTIQRTEQRDSAMYRCASSLGLAGGLYNEQFFGPGTRLTVL.

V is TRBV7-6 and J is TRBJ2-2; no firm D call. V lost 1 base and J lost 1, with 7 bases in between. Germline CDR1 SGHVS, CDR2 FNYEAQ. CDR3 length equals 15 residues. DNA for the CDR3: TGTGCCAGCAGCTTAGAGTGGGTGAACACCGGGGAGCTGTTTTTT. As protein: CASSLEWVNTGELFF.

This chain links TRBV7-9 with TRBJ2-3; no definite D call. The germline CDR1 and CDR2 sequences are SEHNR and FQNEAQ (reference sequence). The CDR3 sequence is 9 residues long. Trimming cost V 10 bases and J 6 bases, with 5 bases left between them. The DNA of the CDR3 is TGTGCCACCTCGGATACGCAGTATTTT. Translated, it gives CATSDTQYF.

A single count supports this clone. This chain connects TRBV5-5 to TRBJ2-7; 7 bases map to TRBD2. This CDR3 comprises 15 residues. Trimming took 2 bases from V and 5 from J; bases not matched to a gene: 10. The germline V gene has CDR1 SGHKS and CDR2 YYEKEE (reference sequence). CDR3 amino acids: CASSFGLGGIDEQYF. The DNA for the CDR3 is TGTGCCAGCAGCTTTGGACTAGGAGGTATAGACGAGCAGTACTTC.

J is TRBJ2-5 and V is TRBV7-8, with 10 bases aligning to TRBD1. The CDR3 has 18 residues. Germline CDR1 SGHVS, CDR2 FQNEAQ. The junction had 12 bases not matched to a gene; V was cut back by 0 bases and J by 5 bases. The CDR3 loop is CASSLARGQGIVGETQYF. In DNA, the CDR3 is TGTGCCAGCAGCTTAGCGCGGGGACAGGGGATTGTTGGGGAGACCCAGTACTTC.

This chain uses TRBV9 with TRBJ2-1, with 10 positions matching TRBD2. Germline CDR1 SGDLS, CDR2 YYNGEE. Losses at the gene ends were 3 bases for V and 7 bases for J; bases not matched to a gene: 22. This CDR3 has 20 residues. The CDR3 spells CASSAPLGLAGAPQLNEQFF. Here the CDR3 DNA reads TGTGCCAGCAGCGCCCCCCTGGGGCTAGCGGGGGCCCCCCAGTTGAATGAGCAGTTCTTC.